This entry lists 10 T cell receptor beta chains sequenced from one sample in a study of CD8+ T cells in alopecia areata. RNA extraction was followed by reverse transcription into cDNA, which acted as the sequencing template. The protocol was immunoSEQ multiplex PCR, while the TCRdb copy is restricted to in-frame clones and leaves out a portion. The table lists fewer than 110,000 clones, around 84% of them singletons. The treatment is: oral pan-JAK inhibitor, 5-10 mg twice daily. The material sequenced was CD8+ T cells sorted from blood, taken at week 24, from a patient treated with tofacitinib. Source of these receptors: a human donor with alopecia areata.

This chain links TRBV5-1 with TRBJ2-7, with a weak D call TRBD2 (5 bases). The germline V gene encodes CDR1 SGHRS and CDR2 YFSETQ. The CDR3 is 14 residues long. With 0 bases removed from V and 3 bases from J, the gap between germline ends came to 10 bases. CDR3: CASSLAAGGYEQYF. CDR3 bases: TGCGCCAGCAGCTTGGCCGCGGGTGGCTACGAGCAGTACTTC.

The chain's CDR3 is CASSLKGSYEQYF. The CDR3 DNA is TGTGCCAGTAGTTTGAAGGGTTCCTACGAGCAGTACTTC. The V gene is TRBV19, the J gene TRBJ2-7; D is ambiguous. This CDR3 has 13 residues. The germline gives CDR1 LNHDA, CDR2 SQIVND (reference sequence). Trimming left V 5 bases short and J 1 base short, with 9 bases between.

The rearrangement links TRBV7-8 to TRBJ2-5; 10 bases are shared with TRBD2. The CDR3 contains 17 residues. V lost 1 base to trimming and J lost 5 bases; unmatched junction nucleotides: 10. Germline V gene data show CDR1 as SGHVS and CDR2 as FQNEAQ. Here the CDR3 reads CASSLVASGGVAETQYF. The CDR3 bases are TGTGCCAGCAGCTTAGTGGCTAGCGGGGGTGTTGCGGAGACCCAGTACTTC.

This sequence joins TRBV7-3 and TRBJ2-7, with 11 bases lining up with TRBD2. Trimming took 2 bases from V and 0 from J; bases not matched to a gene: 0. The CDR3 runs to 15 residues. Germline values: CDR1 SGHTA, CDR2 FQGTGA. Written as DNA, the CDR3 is TGTGCCAGCAGCTTACTAGCGGGGGGCTCCTACGAGCAGTACTTC. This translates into CASSLLAGGSYEQYF.

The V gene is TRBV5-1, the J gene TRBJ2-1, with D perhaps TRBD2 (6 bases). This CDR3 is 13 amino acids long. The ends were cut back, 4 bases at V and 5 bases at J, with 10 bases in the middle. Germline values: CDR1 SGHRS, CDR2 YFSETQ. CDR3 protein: CASSMGLDNEQFF. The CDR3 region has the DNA TGCGCCAGCAGCATGGGACTGGACAATGAGCAGTTCTTC.

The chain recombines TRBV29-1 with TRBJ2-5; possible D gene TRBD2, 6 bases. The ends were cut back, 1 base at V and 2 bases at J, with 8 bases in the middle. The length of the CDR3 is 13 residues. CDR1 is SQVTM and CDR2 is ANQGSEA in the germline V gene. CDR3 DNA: TGCAGCGTTGAAGGGGGGGAACAAGAGACCCAGTACTTC. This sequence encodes CSVEGGEQETQYF.

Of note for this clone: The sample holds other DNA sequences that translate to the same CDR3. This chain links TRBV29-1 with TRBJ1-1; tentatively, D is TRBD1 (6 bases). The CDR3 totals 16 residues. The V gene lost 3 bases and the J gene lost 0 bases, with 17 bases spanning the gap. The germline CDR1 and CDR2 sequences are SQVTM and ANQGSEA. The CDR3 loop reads CSVEPGALTMNTEAFF. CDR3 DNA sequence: TGCAGCGTTGAGCCGGGGGCACTAACCATGAACACTGAAGCTTTCTTT.

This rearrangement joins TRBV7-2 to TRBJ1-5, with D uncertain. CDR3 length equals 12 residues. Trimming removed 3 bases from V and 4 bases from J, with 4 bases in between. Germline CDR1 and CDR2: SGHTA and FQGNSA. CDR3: CASSFRNQPQHF. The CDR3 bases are TGTGCCAGCAGCTTCAGGAATCAGCCCCAGCATTTT.

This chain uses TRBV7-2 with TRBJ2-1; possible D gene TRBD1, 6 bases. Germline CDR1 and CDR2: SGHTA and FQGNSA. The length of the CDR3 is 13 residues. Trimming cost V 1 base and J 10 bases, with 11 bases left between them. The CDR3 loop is CASSLGGGREQFF. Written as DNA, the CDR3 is TGTGCCAGCAGCTTAGGAGGGGGAAGGGAGCAGTTCTTC.

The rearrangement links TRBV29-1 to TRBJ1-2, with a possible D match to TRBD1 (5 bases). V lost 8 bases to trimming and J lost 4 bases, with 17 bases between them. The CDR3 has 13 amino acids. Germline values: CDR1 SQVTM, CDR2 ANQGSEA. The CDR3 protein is CSTRTGTPYGYTF. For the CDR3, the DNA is TGCAGCACTCGAACCGGGACTCCCTATGGCTACACCTTC.